Following are 16 T cell receptor beta chains from one sample sequenced in a study of CD8 T cells in ankylosing spondylitis. From the 5' RACE reads, TCRdb called clonotypes with MiXCR, one entry per CDR3 protein. Of some 450,000 distinct CDR3 sequences in the sample, 17% are singletons; the top ten hold 0.85% to 1.3%. Study observations and caveats: A motif of roughly eight highly homologous TCR beta variants was seen as apparently characteristic of ankylosing spondylitis blood.

No antigens are known for them. Sample: blood, either unsorted or a sorted T cell fraction (not recorded which). These receptors were obtained from a male donor with ankylosing spondylitis.

The table lists this clonotype with a few counts. The chain uses TRBV6-1 and TRBJ2-7; 7 positions agree with TRBD2. The germline V gene encodes CDR1 MNHNS and CDR2 SASEGT. The length of the CDR3 is 15 residues. The ends lost 5 bases at V and 0 bases at J; junction bases unmatched: 7. CDR3 bases: TGTGCCAGCAGTCCCCGTCCGGGGGGCTCCTACGAGCAGTACTTC. Translated: CASSPRPGGSYEQYF.

This chain uses TRBV12-3 or TRBV12-4 with TRBJ1-4; TRBD1 matches at 7 bases. The CDR3 contains 13 residues. Trimming took 6 bases from V and 8 from J; bases not matched to a gene: 6. CDR3 protein: CASSRQGFEKLFF. The CDR3 DNA reads TGTGCCAGCAGCCGACAGGGATTCGAAAAACTGTTTTTT.

This clonotype was found a few times. V is TRBV28 and J is TRBJ2-1, with D hard to call. The CDR3 runs to 12 residues. The V end was cut by 3 bases, the J end by 4 bases, with 4 bases between. Germline CDR1 and CDR2: MDHEN and SYDVKM. The CDR3 region is CASSFGYNEQFF. As DNA, the CDR3 is TGTGCCAGCAGTTTTGGGTACAATGAGCAGTTCTTC.

This clonotype was found a few times. This rearrangement joins TRBV20-1 to TRBJ2-1; 9 bases are a match to TRBD2. V shed 6 bases and J 4 bases; nucleotides not matched to a gene: 7. Germline CDR1 is DFQATT and CDR2 is SNEGSKA (reference sequence). The CDR3 extends over 14 amino acids. In DNA form, the CDR3 reads TGCAGTGCCACCCTAGCGGGACTATACAATGAGCAGTTCTTC. This gives the protein CSATLAGLYNEQFF.

This clonotype showed up just a few times. The rearrangement links TRBV28 to TRBJ1-2, with D tentatively TRBD1 (6 bases). Germline lookup yields CDR1 MDHEN and CDR2 SYDVKM. The V gene lost 7 bases and the J gene lost 1 base, with 10 bases spanning the gap. This CDR3 spans 13 amino acids. The CDR3: CASTGGHNYGYTF. The CDR3 DNA is TGTGCCAGCACGGGGGGGCATAACTATGGCTACACCTTC.

The chain carries TRBV6-1 and TRBJ1-4; TRBD1 matches 8 bases. With V trimmed by 6 bases and J by 8 bases, 8 bases remained unmatched. The CDR3 consists of 14 residues. Per germline, CDR1 MNHNS and CDR2 SASEGT. The CDR3 region has the DNA TGTGCCAGCAGGACCGGACAGGGCGGCGAAAAACTGTTTTTT. As protein: CASRTGQGGEKLFF.

This clonotype was detected only a few times. The chain combines TRBV18 with TRBJ2-4; TRBD2 aligns across 7 bases. Looked up from germline, CDR1 is KGHSH and CDR2 is LQKENI. With 2 bases clipped from V and 2 bases from J, the junction kept 15 bases outside the gene matches. The CDR3 totals 19 residues. The CDR3 DNA follows: TGTGCCAGCTCACCAAGCGTAGGCACTAGCGACCAATCCAAAAACATTCAGTACTTC. This codes for CASSPSVGTSDQSKNIQYF.

This clonotype was picked up a small number of times. This chain uses TRBV3-1 with TRBJ2-6, with 7 bases identical to TRBD1. The CDR3 is 19 residues long. The germline V gene encodes CDR1 LGHDT and CDR2 YNNKEL (reference sequence). The V segment lost 1 base and the J segment 0 bases; nucleotides outside the gene matches: 9. CDR3 loop: CASSQGATGSSSGANVLTF. In DNA form, the CDR3 reads TGTGCCAGCAGCCAAGGCGCGACAGGGTCCAGCTCTGGGGCCAACGTCCTGACTTTC.

There are many counts of this clonotype. This chain connects TRBV11-2 to TRBJ2-1; no definite D call. CDR1 is SGHAT and CDR2 is FQNNGV in the germline V gene. Trimming left V 5 bases short and J 3 bases short, with 11 bases between. This CDR3 has 14 amino acids. CDR3 amino acids: CASSARLNYNEQFF. The CDR3 DNA is TGTGCCAGCAGCGCGCGCCTTAACTACAATGAGCAGTTCTTC.

The table lists this clonotype with a few counts. The chain couples TRBV24-1 to TRBJ2-1, with 8 bases fitting TRBD2. With V trimmed by 3 bases and J by 3 bases, 9 bases remained unmatched. This CDR3 is built from 17 residues. CDR1 is KGHDR and CDR2 is SFDVKD in the germline V gene. The CDR3 reads CATSDPGPGTSYNEQFF. CDR3 coding DNA: TGTGCCACCAGTGATCCCGGCCCCGGGACTAGCTACAATGAGCAGTTCTTC.

This clonotype turned up a few times. V gene TRBV27 combines with J gene TRBJ2-3; tentative D call: TRBD2 (6 bases). The germline V gene has CDR1 MNHEY and CDR2 SMNVEV (reference sequence). This CDR3 spans 19 amino acids. V gave up 5 bases and J gave up 6 bases, with 30 bases separating them. The CDR3 loop is CASSAARGGGVGMSDTQYF. The CDR3, as DNA: TGTGCCAGCAGTGCCGCTAGGGGTGGCGGGGTCGGAATGTCGGATACGCAGTATTTT.

This clonotype occurred a few times. The chain employs TRBV7-9 and TRBJ2-3, with a tentative D call TRBD2 (6 bases). The CDR3 runs to 15 residues. The V end was cut by 1 base, the J end by 6 bases, with 14 bases between. In germline, CDR1 is SEHNR, CDR2 FQNEAQ (reference sequence). CDR3 sequence reads: CASSLDLRGGDTQYF. Written as DNA, the CDR3 is TGTGCCAGCAGCTTAGATCTGCGGGGCGGGGATACGCAGTATTTT.

The rearrangement uses TRBV7-2 and TRBJ2-5; perhaps TRBD2 as D (6 bases). Germline CDR1 reads SGHTA; CDR2 reads FQGNSA. The CDR3 consists of 16 residues. The ends were cut back, 1 base at V and 5 bases at J, with 17 bases in the middle. CDR3 in DNA: TGTGCCAGCAGCTTAGGCGGGACCAATAGTTGGGAGACCCAGTACTTC. This sequence encodes CASSLGGTNSWETQYF.

This clonotype was found a few times. The CDR3 loop reads CASRAEPTGELFF. The CDR3, as DNA: TGTGCCAGCAGGGCAGAACCCACCGGGGAGCTGTTTTTT. The rearrangement joins TRBV2 to TRBJ2-2; D uncertain. This CDR3 region has 13 residues. V lost 6 bases to trimming and J lost 4 bases, with 9 bases between them. The germline V gene has CDR1 SNHLY and CDR2 FYNNEI. The full variable domain, rest sourced from reference TRBV2 and TRBJ2-2, is EPEVTQTPSHQVTQMGQEVILRCVPISNHLYFYWYRQILGQKVEFLVSFYNNEISEKSEIFDDQFSVERPDGSNFTLKIRSTKLEDSAMYFCASRAEPTGELFFGEGSRLTVL.

V gene TRBV4-1 combines with J gene TRBJ2-6, with TRBD2 matching over 16 bases. Looked up from germline, CDR1 is MGHRA and CDR2 is YSYEKL. The CDR3 has 22 residues. The V gene end was trimmed by 1 base and the J gene end by 3 bases; junction bases not matched to a gene: 12. The CDR3 loop reads CASSQARVGGLAGGLGANVLTF. The CDR3 DNA reads as TGCGCCAGCAGCCAAGCCCGAGTAGGGGGACTAGCGGGAGGGCTTGGGGCCAACGTCCTGACTTTC.

This clonotype was seen more than once but under ten times. This chain links TRBV12-3 or TRBV12-4 with TRBJ2-7; D is tentatively TRBD1 or TRBD2 (5 bases each). The CDR3 is made up of 13 amino acids. Trimming stripped 10 bases from V and 3 bases from J, with 16 bases between. DNA of the CDR3: TGTGCCATTTCCGGGACGGAGTTCTACGAGCAGTACTTC. This sequence encodes CAISGTEFYEQYF.